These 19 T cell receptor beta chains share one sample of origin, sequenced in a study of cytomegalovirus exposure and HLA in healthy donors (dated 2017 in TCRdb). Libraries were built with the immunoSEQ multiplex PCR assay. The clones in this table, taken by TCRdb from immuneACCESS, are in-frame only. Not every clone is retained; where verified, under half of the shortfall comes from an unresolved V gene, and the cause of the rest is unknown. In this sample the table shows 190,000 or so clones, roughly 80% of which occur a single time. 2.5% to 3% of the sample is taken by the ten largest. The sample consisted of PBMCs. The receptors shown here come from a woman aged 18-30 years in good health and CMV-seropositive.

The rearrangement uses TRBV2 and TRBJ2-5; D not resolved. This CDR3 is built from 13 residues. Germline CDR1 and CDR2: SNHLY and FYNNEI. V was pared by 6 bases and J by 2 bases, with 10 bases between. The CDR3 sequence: CASRGHPQETQYF. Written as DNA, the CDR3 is TGTGCCAGCAGGGGCCACCCGCAAGAGACCCAGTACTTC.

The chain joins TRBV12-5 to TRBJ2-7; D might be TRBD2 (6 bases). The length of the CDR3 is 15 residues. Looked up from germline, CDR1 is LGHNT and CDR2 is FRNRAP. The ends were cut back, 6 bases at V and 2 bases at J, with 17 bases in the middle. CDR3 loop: CASGPPGTQTYEQYF. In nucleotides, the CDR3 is TGTGCTAGTGGACCTCCCGGGACTCAGACCTACGAGCAGTACTTC. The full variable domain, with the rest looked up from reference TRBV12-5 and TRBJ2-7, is DARVTQTPRHKVTEMGQEVTMRCQPILGHNTVFWYRQTMMQGLELLAYFRNRAPLDDSGMPKDRFSAEMPDATLATLKIQPSEPRDSAVYFCASGPPGTQTYEQYFGPGTRLTVT.

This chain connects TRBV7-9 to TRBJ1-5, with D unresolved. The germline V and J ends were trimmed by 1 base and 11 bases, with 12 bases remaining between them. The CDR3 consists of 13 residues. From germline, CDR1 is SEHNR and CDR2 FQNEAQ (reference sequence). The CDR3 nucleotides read TGTGCCAGCAGCTTAGATCTCCGAGGGACCCAGCATTTT. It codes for CASSLDLRGTQHF.

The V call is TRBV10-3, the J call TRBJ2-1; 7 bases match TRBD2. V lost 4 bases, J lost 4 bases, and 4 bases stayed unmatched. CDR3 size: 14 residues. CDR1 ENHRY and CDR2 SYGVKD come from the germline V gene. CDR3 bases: TGTGCCATCAGTGCTGCGGGGGAATACAATGAGCAGTTCTTC. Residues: CAISAAGEYNEQFF.

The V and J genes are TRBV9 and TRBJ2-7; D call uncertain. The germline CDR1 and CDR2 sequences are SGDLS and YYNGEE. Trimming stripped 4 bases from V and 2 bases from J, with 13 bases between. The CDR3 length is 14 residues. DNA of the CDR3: TGTGCCAGCAGCCCCCGGTTCAGCGCCTACGAGCAGTACTTC. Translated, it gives CASSPRFSAYEQYF.

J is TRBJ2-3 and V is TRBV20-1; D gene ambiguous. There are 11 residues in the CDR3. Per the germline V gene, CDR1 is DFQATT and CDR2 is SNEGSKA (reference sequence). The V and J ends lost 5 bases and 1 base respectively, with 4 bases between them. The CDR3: CSAPRTDTQYF. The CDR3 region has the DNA TGCAGTGCTCCTCGCACAGATACGCAGTATTTT.

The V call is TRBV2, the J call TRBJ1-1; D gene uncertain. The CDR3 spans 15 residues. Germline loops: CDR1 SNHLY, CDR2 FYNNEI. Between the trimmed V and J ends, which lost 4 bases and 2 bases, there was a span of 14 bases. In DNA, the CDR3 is TGTGCCAGCAGTGTAGGGAGATCGCACAACACTGAAGCTTTCTTT. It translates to CASSVGRSHNTEAFF.

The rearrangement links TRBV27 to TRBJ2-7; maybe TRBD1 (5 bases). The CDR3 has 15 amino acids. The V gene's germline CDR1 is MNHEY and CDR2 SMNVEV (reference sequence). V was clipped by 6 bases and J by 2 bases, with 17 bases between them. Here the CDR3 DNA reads TGTGCCAGCAGCAATCCGACAGCCGGAACCTACGAGCAGTACTTC. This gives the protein CASSNPTAGTYEQYF.

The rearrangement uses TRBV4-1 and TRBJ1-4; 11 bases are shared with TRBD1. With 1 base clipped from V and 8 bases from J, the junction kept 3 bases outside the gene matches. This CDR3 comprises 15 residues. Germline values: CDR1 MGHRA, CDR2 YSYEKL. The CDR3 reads CASSQAGTGGEKLFF. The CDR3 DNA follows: TGCGCCAGCAGCCAAGCCGGGACAGGGGGAGAAAAACTGTTTTTT.

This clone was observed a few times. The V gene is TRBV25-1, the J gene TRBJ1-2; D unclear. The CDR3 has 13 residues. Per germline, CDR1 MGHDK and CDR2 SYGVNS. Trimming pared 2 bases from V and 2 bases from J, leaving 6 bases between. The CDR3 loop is CASSEHINYGYTF. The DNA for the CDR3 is TGTGCCAGCAGTGAACACATCAACTATGGCTACACCTTC.

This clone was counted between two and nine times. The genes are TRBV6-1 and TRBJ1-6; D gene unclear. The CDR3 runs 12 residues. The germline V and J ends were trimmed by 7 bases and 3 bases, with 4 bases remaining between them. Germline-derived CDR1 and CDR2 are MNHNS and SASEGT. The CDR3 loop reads CASTSYNSPLHF. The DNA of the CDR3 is TGTGCCAGCACCAGCTATAATTCACCCCTCCACTTT.

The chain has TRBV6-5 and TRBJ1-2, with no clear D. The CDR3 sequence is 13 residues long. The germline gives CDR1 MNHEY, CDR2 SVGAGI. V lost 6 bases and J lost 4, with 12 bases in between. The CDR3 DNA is TGTGCCAGCAGCACACTACAATTCTATGGCTACACCTTC. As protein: CASSTLQFYGYTF.

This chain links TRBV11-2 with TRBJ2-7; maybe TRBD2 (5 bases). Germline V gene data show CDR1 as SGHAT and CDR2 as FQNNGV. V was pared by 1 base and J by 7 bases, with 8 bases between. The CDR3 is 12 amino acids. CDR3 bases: TGTGCCAGCAGCTTAGTAGCGTCTGAGCAGTACTTC. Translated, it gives CASSLVASEQYF.

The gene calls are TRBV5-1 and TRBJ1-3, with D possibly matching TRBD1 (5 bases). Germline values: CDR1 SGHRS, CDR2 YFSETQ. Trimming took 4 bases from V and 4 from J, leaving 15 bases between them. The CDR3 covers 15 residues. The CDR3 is CASSPLGGGGNTIYF. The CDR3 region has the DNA TGCGCCAGCAGCCCCCTTGGGGGGGGAGGAAACACCATATATTTT.

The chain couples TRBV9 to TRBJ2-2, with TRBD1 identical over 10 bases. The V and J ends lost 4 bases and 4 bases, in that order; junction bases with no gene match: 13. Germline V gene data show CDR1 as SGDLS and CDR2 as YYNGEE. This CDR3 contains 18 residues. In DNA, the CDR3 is TGTGCCAGCAGCCCAACCCTCGGGACAGGGGCGGGCACCGGGGAGCTGTTTTTT. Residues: CASSPTLGTGAGTGELFF.

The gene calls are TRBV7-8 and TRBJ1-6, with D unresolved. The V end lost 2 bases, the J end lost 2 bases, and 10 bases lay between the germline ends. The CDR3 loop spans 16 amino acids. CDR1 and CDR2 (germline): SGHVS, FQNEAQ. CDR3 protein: CASSLPRIPYNSPLHF. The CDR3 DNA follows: TGTGCCAGCAGCTTACCGAGGATCCCCTATAATTCACCCCTCCACTTT.

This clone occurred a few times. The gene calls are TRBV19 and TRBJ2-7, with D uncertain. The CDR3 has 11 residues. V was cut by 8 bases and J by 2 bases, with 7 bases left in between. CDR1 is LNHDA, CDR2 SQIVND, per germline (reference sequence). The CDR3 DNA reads TGTGCCAGTCGCGCGGCCTACGAGCAGTACTTC. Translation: CASRAAYEQYF.

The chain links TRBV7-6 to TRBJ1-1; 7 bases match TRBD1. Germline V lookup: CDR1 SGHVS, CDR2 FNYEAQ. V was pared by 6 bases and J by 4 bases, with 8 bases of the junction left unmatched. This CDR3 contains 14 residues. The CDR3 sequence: CASRHLTGTTEAFF. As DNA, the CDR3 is TGTGCCAGCAGGCACCTGACAGGGACCACTGAAGCTTTCTTT.

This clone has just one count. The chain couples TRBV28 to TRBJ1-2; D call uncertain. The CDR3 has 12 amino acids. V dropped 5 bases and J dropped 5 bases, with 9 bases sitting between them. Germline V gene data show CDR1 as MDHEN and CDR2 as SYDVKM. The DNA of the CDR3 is TGTGCCAGCAGTCCAGTATCGTATGGCTACACCTTC. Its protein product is CASSPVSYGYTF.